This T cell receptor beta chain was sequenced for a study of blood T cell repertoires in COVID-19. Study-wide background: Specimens from acute and convalescent COVID-19 originated in the United States, Italy and Spain.

Measured with immunoSEQ multiplex PCR; TCRdb has only the in-frame clones, and not every one. Altogether under 300,000 clones are present, around 85% being singletons, with the ten largest covering approximately 4%. V trimming: 5 bases; J trimming: 7 bases; junction bases outside the gene matches: 7. Germline assignment: CDR1 SEHNR and CDR2 FQNEAQ (reference sequence). This CDR3 spans 15 amino acids. The receptor's source is a woman aged 35 to 49 with active or convalescent COVID-19. The sample taken for sequencing was peripheral blood. The V and J genes are TRBV7-9 and TRBJ1-4; 10 bases are shared with TRBD1. In nucleotides, the CDR3 is TGTGCCAGCAGCGCGAGTCGGACAGGGGGTGAAAAACTGTTTTTT. Amino acid sequence: CASSASRTGGEKLFF.